One T cell receptor (beta chain) is described in this entry. This entry belongs to a study of blood T cell repertoires in COVID-19. Germline CDR1 is LGHNA and CDR2 is YNFKEQ. The germline V and J ends were trimmed by 0 bases and 2 bases, with 11 bases remaining between them. There are 17 residues in the CDR3. Data came from immunoSEQ multiplex PCR; TCRdb stores just in-frame clones and leaves some out. Counted here are tens of thousands of clones, approximately 91% occurring once; the ten biggest clones make up approximately 19%. The source of this sequence is a man aged 65 to 79 with acute or convalescent COVID-19. J is TRBJ2-6 and V is TRBV4-2, with a possible D match to TRBD1 (6 bases). Sequencing input: peripheral blood. CDR3 coding DNA: TGTGCCAGCAGCCAAGAACGGTGGGGGCCTGGGGCCAACGTCCTGACTTTC. Translation: CASSQERWGPGANVLTF.